The 9 T cell receptor beta chains reported below all come from one sample, sequenced in a study of graft-versus-host responses after intestinal transplantation. Clones were sequenced by immunoSEQ multiplex PCR, and TCRdb holds only the in-frame ones, with some missing. This table holds over 45,000 clones, 90% to 95% found once. The source was PBMCs, collected about 800 days after a first intestinal transplant, on the day of a second. The receptors derive from a human patient who received an intestinal transplant, so some T cells may come from the graft donor.

The genes are TRBV6-5 and TRBJ2-5; 8 bases are a match to TRBD2. Trimming removed 0 bases from V and 1 base from J; junction bases left unmatched: 4. CDR1 is MNHEY and CDR2 is SVGAGI in the germline V gene. The CDR3 is made up of 16 amino acids. The CDR3 DNA sequence: TGTGCCAGCAGTTACTCTCAGCGGGGGATCCAAGAGACCCAGTACTTC. This encodes CASSYSQRGIQETQYF.

The chain links TRBV6-1 to TRBJ2-7, with TRBD2 identical over 9 bases. Losses at the gene ends were 6 bases for V and 0 bases for J; bases not matched to a gene: 6. The CDR3 runs to 15 residues. Germline-derived CDR1 and CDR2 are MNHNS and SASEGT. CDR3 residues: CASRMIAGDSYEQYF. The CDR3 DNA sequence: TGTGCCAGCAGGATGATAGCGGGGGACTCCTACGAGCAGTACTTC.

This clone was counted a single time. This chain uses TRBV6-4 with TRBJ1-2; D ambiguous. Germline V lookup: CDR1 MRHNA, CDR2 SNTAGT. The CDR3 is made up of 15 amino acids. The V gene lost 0 bases and the J gene lost 6 bases, with 14 bases spanning the gap. In nucleotides, the CDR3 is TGTGCCAGCAGTGACTCGGGCAGTCAAAGGGATGGCTACACCTTC. As protein: CASSDSGSQRDGYTF.

This chain uses TRBV11-3 with TRBJ2-1; D call uncertain. V shed 8 bases and J shed 5 bases, with 7 bases lying between them. CDR1 is SGHNT and CDR2 is YENEEA in the germline V gene. The CDR3 is 11 residues long. The CDR3 spells CASGLHNEQFF. CDR3 sequence (DNA): TGTGCCAGCGGCCTCCACAATGAGCAGTTCTTC.

Remarks on this clone: At one boundary the junction diverges from the germline segment, which might be a read error. V and J are TRBV7-7 and TRBJ2-2; D is perhaps TRBD1 (7 bases). Germline V lookup: CDR1 SSHAT, CDR2 FNYEAQ (reference sequence). The CDR3 is 13 amino acids. The CDR3 DNA follows: TGTGCTAGCAGCGCCAGGGGGGCCGGGGAGCTGTTTTTT. This encodes CASSARGAGELFF.

This chain joins TRBV6-6 and TRBJ1-3; D is undetermined. Germline assignment: CDR1 MNHNY and CDR2 SVGAGI (reference sequence). With 4 bases removed from V and 4 bases from J, the gap between germline ends came to 8 bases. This CDR3 has 13 residues. The CDR3: CASSSSLGNTIYF. CDR3 bases: TGTGCCAGCAGTTCCTCTTTGGGAAACACCATATATTTT.

A single count supports this clone. The chain has TRBV11-3 and TRBJ2-2; the D gene is possibly TRBD2 (5 bases). CDR3 size: 15 residues. Germline lookup yields CDR1 SGHNT and CDR2 YENEEA. V lost 5 bases to trimming and J lost 5 bases, with 15 bases between them. CDR3 sequence reads: CASSAWTRGTGELFF. CDR3 DNA sequence: TGTGCCAGCAGCGCGTGGACCCGAGGGACCGGGGAGCTGTTTTTT.

The chain carries TRBV5-1 and TRBJ2-2, with 12 nucleotides matching TRBD2. The CDR3 covers 17 residues. V gave up 0 bases and J gave up 4 bases; unmatched junction bases: 4. Germline CDR1 SGHRS, CDR2 YFSETQ. CDR3: CASSLGGLAGITGELFF. For the CDR3, the DNA is TGCGCCAGCAGCTTGGGGGGACTAGCGGGCATCACCGGGGAGCTGTTTTTT.

The chain recombines TRBV27 with TRBJ2-7, with D hard to call. Trimming removed 6 bases from V and 0 bases from J, with 15 bases in between. The CDR3 loop spans 15 amino acids. Germline CDR1 reads MNHEY; CDR2 reads SMNVEV (reference sequence). The chain's CDR3 is CASRAFLGSSYEQYF. CDR3 nucleotides: TGTGCCAGCAGGGCATTCCTGGGAAGCTCCTACGAGCAGTACTTC.